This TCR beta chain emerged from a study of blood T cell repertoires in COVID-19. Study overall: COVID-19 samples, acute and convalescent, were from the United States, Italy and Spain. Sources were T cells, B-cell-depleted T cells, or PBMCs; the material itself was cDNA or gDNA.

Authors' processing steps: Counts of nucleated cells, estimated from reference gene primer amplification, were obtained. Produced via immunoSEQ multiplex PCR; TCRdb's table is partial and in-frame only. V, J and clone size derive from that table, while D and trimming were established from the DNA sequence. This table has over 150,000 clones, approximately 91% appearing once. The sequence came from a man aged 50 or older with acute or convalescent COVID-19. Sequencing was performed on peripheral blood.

CDR3 in amino acids: CASREQGIGGGYTF. The CDR3, as DNA: TGTGCCAGCAGGGAACAGGGAATAGGGGGTGGCTACACCTTC. The chain has TRBV7-2 and TRBJ1-2; possible D gene TRBD1, 6 bases. This CDR3 has 14 amino acids. Trimming left V 6 bases short and J 7 bases short, with 18 bases between. The germline V gene encodes CDR1 SGHTA and CDR2 FQGNSA.